Below, one TCR beta chain is given with its context. Its antigen is unknown. Base qualities were left out, and no much larger clone turns up one base away. V lost 4 bases and J lost 3 bases; the stretch between them is 10 bases long. From cysteine to phenylalanine, the CDR3 is 13 amino acids long. Only CDR3 DNA remains: 39 bases, in frame from the first base. From a lookup of the germline V gene, CDR1 and CDR2 are SGHTA and FQGNSA. The sample belongs to a study of cytomegalovirus exposure and HLA in healthy donors (dated by TCRdb to the late 2010s). Study-wide context: An earlier analysis of roughly 570 of the donors reported around 280 Gb of sequence data and around 100 million unique TCR beta sequences obtained from around 170 million T cells. A later analysis re-examined previously published TCR beta repertoires from roughly 720 donors and added high-resolution HLA genotyping to investigate patterns of TCR occurrence. Several DR-DQ haplotypes were handled as single units for association and clustering because linkage in the cohort was strong. In a later genetic analysis, genome-wide SNP genotypes for about 65% of the 666 donors were used, and that subset was treated as a discovery cohort. The number of donors typed differed by locus, with roughly 629-640 for A, B, C, DRB1 and DQB1, about 500 for DQA1, approximately 570 for DPA1, and approximately 470 for DPB1. The T cell repertoires of 550 to 850 subjects were profiled by immunosequencing and related to cytomegalovirus serostatus. Both class I and class II loci were covered by HLA typing, at four-digit resolution. The genetic ancestry cluster associated with self-reported Caucasian donors included approximately 85% of the roughly 390 genotyped donors. Rather than drawing on any new phenotypic data, the later analysis identified candidate immune exposures from TCR beta sequences and the way those sequences occurred across donors. The study combined high-throughput TCR immunosequencing, statistical association of individual TCRs with disease status, and machine learning to predict cytomegalovirus infection status. The study was designed to test whether signatures of past pathogen exposure could be identified by cataloging public T cell receptors. Among some 400 genotyped donors of the cohort, an average of approximately 200,000 unique TCR beta nucleotide sequences was sequenced per donor, of which about 18% were non-productive. Along with the approximately 600-subject first cohort, a separate validation cohort of around 110 different subjects was used. An earlier analysis of some 500 of the donors used high-throughput TCR beta sequencing to judge whether each TCR beta V gene segment behaved as functional or pseudogenic. Donor age, sex, ethnicity and CMV serostatus were compiled together with the repertoire data. About 300 gigabases of sequencing data and approximately 80 million unique TCR sequences were included in an early release covering roughly 700 HLA-typed donors. Every repertoire in the discovery cohort had been generated on one and the same sequencing platform.

In total, more than 500 healthy bone marrow donors made up the cohort. All cohort members were sampled while nominally healthy, although unrecorded immune exposures were likely present. The donor was CMV seronegative and was included in the group of under 450 seronegative cohort members. Each donor provided a peripheral blood sample, and peripheral blood mononuclear cells were used for TCR beta sequencing. Genomic DNA was extracted from the blood cell samples with the Qiagen DNeasy Blood Extraction Kit. Beyond this particular receptor, the publication reports: Linkage disequilibrium might explain the correlated functional status among segregating V segments, but an unknown experimental factor could not be excluded. Assigning TCR associations to individual alleles was difficult when HLA alleles, especially DR and DQ, strongly co-occurred. The 87-base-pair reads could not distinguish some IMGT-functional V segments, including TRBV6-2 and TRBV6-3, so those segments were excluded. In this cohort, only TCR beta chains were sequenced, and detectable features were limited by the absence of alpha or paired-chain data. A further reported finding was that TCR beta sequences accurately predicted the HLA-A and HLA-B alleles for most subjects in the first cohort. V-gene and J-gene trimming of TCR beta chains was associated with a missense DCLRE1C variant in a later genetic analysis, and the association was replicated in an independent cohort. In a later analysis, 15,000 to 20,000 TCR beta sequences were associated with specific HLA alleles at a false discovery rate of 0.05. The authors suggested that the approach could potentially be generalized to other disease states and immunological phenotypes. A cluster of highly shared sequence variants was judged likely to represent a technical artifact of the sequencing pipeline. Because some donors lacked HLA typing at each locus, the association tests relied only on the typed subset. Cytomegalovirus status was reported to be diagnosed by the classifier with high specificity and sensitivity in both the original and validation cohorts. Because counts were too low, 15 to 20 rarely observed V segments, including chromosome 9 orphons, were left out of the earlier analysis of over 550 of the donors. A later genetic analysis reported fewer N-insertions in productive TCRs among donors in an Asian-associated ancestry cluster than the roughly 620-donor mean. Immune exposure information for the cohort was limited to CMV serostatus. An earlier analysis of approximately 570 of the donors showed that most TCR beta V segments appeared in productive rearrangements either about 87% or about 30% of the time, which broadly matched IMGT annotations. In the study, approximately 150 TCR beta chains were listed as associated with cytomegalovirus. A later analysis found that TCR association rates varied across HLA loci, with DRB1 alleles showing the most associated TCRs and HLA-C alleles the fewest. Most TCR sequences were seen in very few donors, while some public TCRs were found in many individuals. A later analysis found that most CMV-associated TCR beta chains appeared HLA-restricted, with HLA associations seemingly driven largely by CMV exposure. According to a later analysis, parvovirus B19, influenza, CMV and Epstein-Barr virus appeared linked to several top co-occurrence clusters. In vitro tests confirmed that three of the cytomegalovirus-associated TCR beta chains recognize cytomegalovirus antigens. Presence/absence analyses assumed roughly uniform sequencing depth across donors, an assumption that may not hold. A later analysis found that HLA-associated TCR beta chains were more clonally expanded and had lower generation probabilities than equally common non-associated chains.

The method behind the library was the immunoSEQ multiplex PCR assay. The multiplex PCR relied on a mix of 60 forward primers for TCR Vbeta segments and 13 reverse primers for TCR Jbeta segments. The CDR3 region of rearranged TCR beta genes was amplified from genomic DNA by a multiplex PCR assay. The Illumina HiSeq System was used to sequence the amplified TCR beta libraries as 87-base-pair reads. The original methods were these. Across the 700 or so repertoires, a later analysis counted some 80 million unique TCR beta chains, 9.5 million to 13 million of which were shared by at least two donors. Raw reads were error-corrected and collapsed into unique sequences with a nearest-neighbor algorithm that merged closely related sequences to remove PCR and sequencing errors. To assign V, D and J gene segments, CDR3 sequences were aligned to IMGT reference sequences. Each retained sequence needed at least a six-nucleotide match to both a V gene segment and a J gene segment. Rearrangements were called productive when the CDR3 lacked stop codons and stayed in frame with V and J; all others were non-productive. CDR3 was defined by IMGT convention, running from the second conserved V-encoded cysteine to the conserved J-encoded phenylalanine. Sequences without an unambiguous match to a single V gene segment were excluded from the earlier analysis of 450 to 650 of the donors. In an earlier analysis of 587 of the donors, a V segment was called functional when productive rearrangements were above 56.7%, and segregating when the standard deviation between donors exceeded 5%. A statistical classification framework was built for diagnosing cytomegalovirus status from the catalog of TCR beta chain sequences. In a later analysis, V and J genes were assigned by comparing TCR nucleotide sequences against IMGT/GENE-DB human TR gene sequences. A later analysis assigned CDR3 sequences and most-parsimonious VDJ recombination scenarios with the TCRdist pipeline. A later analysis defined each TCR beta chain by its CDR3 amino acid sequence plus V-gene family, and excluded reads lacking a unique V-gene family. In a later analysis, some 600 highly shared, low-generation-probability nucleotide sequences were removed to address suspected cross-contamination and a sequencing artifact. A later analysis calculated a clonal expansion index for each public chain from normalized within-repertoire ranks of inferred template counts. In a later analysis, generation probabilities were computed using a VDJ recombination model fitted to out-of-frame rearrangements, and the results were checked against IGoR. In a later analysis, hypergeometric tests were used to score TCR-TCR, TCR-HLA and TCR-CMV co-occurrence, with a repertoire-size bias correction applied to TCR pairs. False discovery rates were estimated in a later analysis by permuting HLA or CMV assignments 20 times. In a later analysis, co-occurring TCRs were grouped using DBSCAN, with TCRdist sequence similarity added in when clustering inside HLA-allele-positive subsets. Co-occurrence clustering excluded repertoires with fewer than 30,000 or more than 120,000 public chains, plus five with anomalous nucleotide sharing. Held by TCRdb, this immuneACCESS table contains in-frame sequences only and omits some clones. Under half of the omission traces to an unresolved V gene where checked; the cause of the rest is unknown. For V, J and clone size, that table is used; D and trimming come from the DNA. The table for this sample lists roughly 120,000 clones; approximately 80% of them were counted only once. The top ten clones comprise about 1.8% of the sample.

The V and J segments used are TRBV7-2 and TRBJ2-7; the D gene identity is not certain. The TCR sequence derives from a man aged 50-59 years in good health and CMV-seronegative. Input material: PBMCs. The DNA sequence is as follows: TGTGCCAGCAGCTCTCAGGTCTACTACGAGCAGTACTTC. The translation is CASSSQVYYEQYF.